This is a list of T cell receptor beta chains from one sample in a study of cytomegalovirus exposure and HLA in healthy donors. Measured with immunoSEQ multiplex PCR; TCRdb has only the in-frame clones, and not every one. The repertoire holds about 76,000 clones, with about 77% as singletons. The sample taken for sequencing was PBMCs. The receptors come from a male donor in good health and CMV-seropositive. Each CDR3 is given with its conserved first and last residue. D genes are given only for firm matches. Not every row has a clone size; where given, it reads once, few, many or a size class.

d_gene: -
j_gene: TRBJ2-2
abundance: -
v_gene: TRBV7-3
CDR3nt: TGTGCCAGCAGCCAATTGGGGGCAGTGAACACCGGGGAGCTGTTTTTT
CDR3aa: CASSQLGAVNTGELFF

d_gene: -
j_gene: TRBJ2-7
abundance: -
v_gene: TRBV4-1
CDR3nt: TGCGCCAGCAGCCAAGATGAGATCAGGGAGCAGTACTTC
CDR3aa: CASSQDEIREQYF

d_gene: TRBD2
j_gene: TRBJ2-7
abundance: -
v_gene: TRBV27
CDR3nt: TGTGCCAGCAGTTCAGCGGGAGTGAACGAGCAGTACTTC
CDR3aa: CASSSAGVNEQYF

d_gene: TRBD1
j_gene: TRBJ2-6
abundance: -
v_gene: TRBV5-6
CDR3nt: TGTGCCAGCACCATCAGACAGGGGTTCCCCGGGGCCAACGTCCTGACTTTC
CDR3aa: CASTIRQGFPGANVLTF

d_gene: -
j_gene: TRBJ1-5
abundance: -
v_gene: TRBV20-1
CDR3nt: TGCAGTGCCGGGGGGGATCAGCCCCAGCATTTT
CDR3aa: CSAGGDQPQHF

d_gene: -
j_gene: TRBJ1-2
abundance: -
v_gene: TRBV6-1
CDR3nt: TGTGCCAGCAGTGCAGGGTATGGCTACACCTTC
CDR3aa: CASSAGYGYTF

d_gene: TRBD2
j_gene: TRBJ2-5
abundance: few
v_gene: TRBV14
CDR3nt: TGTGCCAGCAGCCAAGATGTCAGCGGGAATGGGGTGACCCAGTACTTC
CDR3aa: CASSQDVSGNGVTQYF

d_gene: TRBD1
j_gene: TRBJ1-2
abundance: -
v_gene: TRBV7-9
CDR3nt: TGTGCCAGCAGCCCCAGGGGGCAGGGGAACTATGGCTACACCTTC
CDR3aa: CASSPRGQGNYGYTF

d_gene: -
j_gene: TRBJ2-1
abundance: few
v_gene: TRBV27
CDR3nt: TGTGCCAGCAGTTTATCAGGAAATTTCCGGGGAAGTGGCAGCAATGAGCAGTTCTTC
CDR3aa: CASSLSGNFRGSGSNEQFF

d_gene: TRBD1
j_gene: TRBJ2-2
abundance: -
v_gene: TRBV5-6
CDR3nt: TGTGCCAGCAGCTTGGGACAGGGGTGGGCCGGGGAGCTGTTTTTT
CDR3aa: CASSLGQGWAGELFF

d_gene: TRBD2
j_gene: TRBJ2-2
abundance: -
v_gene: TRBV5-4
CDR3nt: TGTGCCAGCACAGCGGGAGAGATCACCGGGGAGCTGTTTTTT
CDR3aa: CASTAGEITGELFF

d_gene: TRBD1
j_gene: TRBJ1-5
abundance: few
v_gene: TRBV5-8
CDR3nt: TGTGCCAGCAGCTTCTGGACAGGGCAAATGAGCAATCAGCCCCAGCATTTT
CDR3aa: CASSFWTGQMSNQPQHF

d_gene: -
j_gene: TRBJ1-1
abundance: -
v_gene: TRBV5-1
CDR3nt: TGCGCCAGCAGCTTGCCAGGGAACACTGAAGCTTTCTTT
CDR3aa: CASSLPGNTEAFF

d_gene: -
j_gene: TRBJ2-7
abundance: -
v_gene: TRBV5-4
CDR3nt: TGTGCCAGCAGCACCCTACGAGAGTCCTACGAGCAGTACTTC
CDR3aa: CASSTLRESYEQYF

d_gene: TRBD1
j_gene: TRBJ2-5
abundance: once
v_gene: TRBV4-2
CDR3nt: TGTGCCAACCAGGGGGAGCGGGAGACCCAGTACTTC
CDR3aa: CANQGERETQYF

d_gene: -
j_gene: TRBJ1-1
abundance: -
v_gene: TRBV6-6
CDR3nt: TGTGCCAGCAGCGACGCTCAGGGGAAAGCTTTCTTT
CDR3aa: CASSDAQGKAFF

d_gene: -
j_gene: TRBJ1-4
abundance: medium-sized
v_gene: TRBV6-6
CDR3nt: -
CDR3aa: CASSSSDRVGEKLFF

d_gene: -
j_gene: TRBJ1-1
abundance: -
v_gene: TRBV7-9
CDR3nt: TGTGCCAGCGGTTACAGGGTGAACACTGAAGCTTTCTTT
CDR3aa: CASGYRVNTEAFF

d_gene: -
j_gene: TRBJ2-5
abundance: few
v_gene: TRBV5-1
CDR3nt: TGCGCCAGCTCCCAGGGGTACGAAGAGACCCAGTACTTC
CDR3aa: CASSQGYEETQYF

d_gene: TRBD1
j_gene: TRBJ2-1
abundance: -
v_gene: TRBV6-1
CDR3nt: TGTGCCAGCAGTGCACAGGGGGTTTCCTACAATGAGCAGTTCTTC
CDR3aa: CASSAQGVSYNEQFF

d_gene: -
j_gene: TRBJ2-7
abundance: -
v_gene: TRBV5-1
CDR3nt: TGCGCCAGCACCATCCCCGGAGCGGCCTACGAGCAGTACTTC
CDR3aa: CASTIPGAAYEQYF

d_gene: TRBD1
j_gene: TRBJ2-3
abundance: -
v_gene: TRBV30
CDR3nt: TGTGCCTGGCACAATACAGGGGCGGATACGCAGTATTTT
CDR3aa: CAWHNTGADTQYF

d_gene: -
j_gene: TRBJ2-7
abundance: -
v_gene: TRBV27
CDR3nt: TGTGCCAGCAAACTCCAAGGCGAGAGAGGTGCTGAGCAGTACTTC
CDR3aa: CASKLQGERGAEQYF

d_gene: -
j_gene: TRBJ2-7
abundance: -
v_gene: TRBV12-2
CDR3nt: TGTGCAAGTCGCTTATCTAGTGGAGATACCTACGAGCAGTACTTC
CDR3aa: CASRLSSGDTYEQYF

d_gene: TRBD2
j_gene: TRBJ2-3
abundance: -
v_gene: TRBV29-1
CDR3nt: TGCAGCGTTGAGGATACGACTAGCGGGAGGGCCGTGGATACGCAGTATTTT
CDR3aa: CSVEDTTSGRAVDTQYF

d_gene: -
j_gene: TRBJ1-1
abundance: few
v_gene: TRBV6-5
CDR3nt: TGTGCCATCACCGGGGGGCTGGCTTTCTTT
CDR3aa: CAITGGLAFF

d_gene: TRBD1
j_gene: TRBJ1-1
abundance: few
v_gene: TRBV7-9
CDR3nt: TGTGCCAGCAGCTGGGGGACAGGGAGGGATGAAGCTTTCTTT
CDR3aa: CASSWGTGRDEAFF

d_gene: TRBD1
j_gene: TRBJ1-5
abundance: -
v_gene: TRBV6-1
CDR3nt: TGTGCCAGCAGTGATTTCGGGACAGGGGTCAATCAGCCCCAGCATTTT
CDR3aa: CASSDFGTGVNQPQHF

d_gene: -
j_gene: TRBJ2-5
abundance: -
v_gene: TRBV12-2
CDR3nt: TGTGCAAGTCGCTTAGTAGGGACAGACCAAGAGACCCAGTACTTC
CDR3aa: CASRLVGTDQETQYF

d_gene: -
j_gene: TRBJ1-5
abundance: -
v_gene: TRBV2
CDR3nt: TGTGCCAGCAGAGCAACAGGACACGGGGGGCAGCCCCAGCATTTT
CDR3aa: CASRATGHGGQPQHF

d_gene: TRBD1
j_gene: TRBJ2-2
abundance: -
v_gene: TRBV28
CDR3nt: TGTGCCAGCAGGCGACAGGGTTACACCGGGGAGCTGTTTTTT
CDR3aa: CASRRQGYTGELFF

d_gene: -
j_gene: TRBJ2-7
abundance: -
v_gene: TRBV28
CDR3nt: TGTGCCAGCAGTTTTGGGGCCTTCTCCTACGAGCAGTACTTC
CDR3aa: CASSFGAFSYEQYF

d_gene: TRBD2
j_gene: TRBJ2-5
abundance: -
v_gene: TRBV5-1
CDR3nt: TGCGCCAGCAGCGCCGGGACTAGCGGGATAAAGCGAGAGACCCAGTACTTC
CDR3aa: CASSAGTSGIKRETQYF

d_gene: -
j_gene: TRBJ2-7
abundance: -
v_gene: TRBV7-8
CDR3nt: TGTGCCAGCAGCTTAGAGATTGCGGCGGGCAGGAGGGGTCTCTACGAGCAGTACTTC
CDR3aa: CASSLEIAAGRRGLYEQYF

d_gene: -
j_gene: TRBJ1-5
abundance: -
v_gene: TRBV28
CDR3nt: TGTGCCAGCAGTTCCGCCCTGGGGGGAGGCAATCAGCCCCAGCATTTT
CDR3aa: CASSSALGGGNQPQHF

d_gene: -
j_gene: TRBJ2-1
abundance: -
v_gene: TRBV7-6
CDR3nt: TGTGCCAGCAGCTTAGCGGGAGAGTACAATGAGCAGTTCTTC
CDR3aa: CASSLAGEYNEQFF

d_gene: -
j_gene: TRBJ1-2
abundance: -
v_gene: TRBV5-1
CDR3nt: TGCGCCAGCAGCGATATCGGGACAATCAATGGCTACACCTTC
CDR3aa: CASSDIGTINGYTF

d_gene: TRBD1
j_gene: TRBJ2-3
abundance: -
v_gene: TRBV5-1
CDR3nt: TGCGCCAGCAGCGTCGGACAGGGCACAGATACGCAGTATTTT
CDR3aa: CASSVGQGTDTQYF

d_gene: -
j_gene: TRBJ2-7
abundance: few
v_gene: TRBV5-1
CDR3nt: TGCGCCAGCAGTTTGGAGGGGCTTGGCGAGCAGTACTTC
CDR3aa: CASSLEGLGEQYF

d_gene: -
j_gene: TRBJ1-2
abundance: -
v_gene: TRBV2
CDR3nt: TGTGCCAGCAGCGCCCAGGACAGAAAGAGGTCTTATGGCTACACCTTC
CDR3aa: CASSAQDRKRSYGYTF

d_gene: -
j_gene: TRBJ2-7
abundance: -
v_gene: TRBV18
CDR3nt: TGTGCCAGCTCACAACACGGGGTGAGCGTCGAGCAGTACTTC
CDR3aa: CASSQHGVSVEQYF

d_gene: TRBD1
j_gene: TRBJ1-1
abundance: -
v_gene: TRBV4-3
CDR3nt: TGCGCCAGCAGCCAAGAAACAGGGGGGAACACTGAAGCTTTCTTT
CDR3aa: CASSQETGGNTEAFF

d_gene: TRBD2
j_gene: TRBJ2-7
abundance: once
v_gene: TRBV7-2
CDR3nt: TGTGCCAGCAGCTTGCAGCGGGAGGTTGAGCACGAGCAGTACTTC
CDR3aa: CASSLQREVEHEQYF

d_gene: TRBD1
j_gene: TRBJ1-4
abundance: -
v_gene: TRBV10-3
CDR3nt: TGTGCCATCAGGCCGGGACAGGGCGTGATTGAAAAACTGTTTTTT
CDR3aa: CAIRPGQGVIEKLFF

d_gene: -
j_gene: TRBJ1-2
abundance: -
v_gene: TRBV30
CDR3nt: TGTGCCTGGAACATGCCAGGGACATATGGCTACACCTTC
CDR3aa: CAWNMPGTYGYTF

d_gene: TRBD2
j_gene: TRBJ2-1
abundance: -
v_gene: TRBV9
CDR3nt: TGTGCCAGCACCGTGGGGACTAGCGGGCGAAATGAGCAGTTCTTC
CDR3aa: CASTVGTSGRNEQFF

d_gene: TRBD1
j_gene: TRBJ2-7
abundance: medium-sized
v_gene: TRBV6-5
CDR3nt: TGTGCCAGCAGGATGACAGGGCGGTCCTACGAGCAGTACTTC
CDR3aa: CASRMTGRSYEQYF

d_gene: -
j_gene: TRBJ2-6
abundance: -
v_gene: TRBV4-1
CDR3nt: TGTGCCAGCAGCCAAGATCCACAATCTGGGGCCAACGTCCTGACTTTC
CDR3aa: CASSQDPQSGANVLTF

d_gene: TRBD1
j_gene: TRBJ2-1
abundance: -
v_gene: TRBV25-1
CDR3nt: TGTGCCAGCCATGGACAGGGGAAGATTGAGCAGTTCTTC
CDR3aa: CASHGQGKIEQFF

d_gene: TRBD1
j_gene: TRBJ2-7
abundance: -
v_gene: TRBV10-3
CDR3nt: TGTGCCATCATGGGACAGGGGGCCAACGAGCAGTACTTC
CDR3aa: CAIMGQGANEQYF

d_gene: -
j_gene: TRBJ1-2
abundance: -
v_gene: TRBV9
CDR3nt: TGTGCCAGCAGCGGGGACTACGAATCTAACTATGGCTACACCTTC
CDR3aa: CASSGDYESNYGYTF

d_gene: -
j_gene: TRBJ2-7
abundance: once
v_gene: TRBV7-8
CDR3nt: TGTGCCAGCAGCTTAGCTCGGCTAGCGCAAGCACACGAGCAGTACTTC
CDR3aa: CASSLARLAQAHEQYF

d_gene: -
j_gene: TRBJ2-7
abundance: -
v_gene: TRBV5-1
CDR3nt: TGCGCCAGCAGTTCAACCAGCAACAGGGACGAGCAGTACTTC
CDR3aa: CASSSTSNRDEQYF

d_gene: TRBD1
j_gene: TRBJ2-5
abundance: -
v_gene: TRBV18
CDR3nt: TGTGCCAGCTCACCAATAAGGACAGGAGGTGGGCAAGAGACCCAGTACTTC
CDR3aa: CASSPIRTGGGQETQYF

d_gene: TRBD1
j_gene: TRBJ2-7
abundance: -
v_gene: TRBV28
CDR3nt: TGTGCCAGCACTGGGTCAGAGGGAGCGTACAGGGGGGAGCAGTACTTC
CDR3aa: CASTGSEGAYRGEQYF